These 16 T cell receptor beta chains originate from one sample sequenced in a study of blood T cell repertoires in COVID-19 (dated by TCRdb to the early 2020s). The library was obtained by the immunoSEQ multiplex PCR assay. Entries here come from immuneACCESS through TCRdb and include only in-frame sequences with V and J called. Some clones fail to appear in such tables; in the studies checked, an unresolved V gene covers under half of the shortfall, and the cause of the remainder is unknown. The sample has about 320,000 clones on record, 80% to 90% of them singletons. The top ten clonotypes cover roughly 10% of the sample. The sample consisted of PBMCs or T cells enriched from blood (not recorded which). The receptors originated from a woman aged 18-29 years who had recovered from COVID-19.

This chain connects TRBV30 to TRBJ1-6; D is ambiguous. The germline V gene encodes CDR1 GTSNPN and CDR2 SVGIG (reference sequence). The CDR3 loop spans 18 amino acids. Trimming pared 0 bases from V and 3 bases from J, leaving 18 bases between. CDR3 sequence reads: CAWSVFGSPANYNSPLHF. Here the CDR3 DNA reads TGTGCCTGGAGTGTATTCGGGAGTCCCGCAAACTATAATTCACCCCTCCACTTT. Looking up the rest from reference TRBV30 and TRBJ1-6 gives the full variable domain: SQTIHQWPATLVQPVGSPLSLECTVEGTSNPNLYWYRQAAGRGLQLLFYSVGIGQISSEVPQNLSASRPQDRQFILSSKKLLLSDSGFYLCAWSVFGSPANYNSPLHFGNGTRLTVT.

V and J are TRBV5-6 and TRBJ1-2; 10 bases line up with TRBD1. This CDR3 contains 16 residues. The germline CDR1 and CDR2 sequences are SGHDT and YYEEEE. V dropped 4 bases and J dropped 1; count of bases not matched to a gene: 7. CDR3 sequence: CASSPLGQGINYGYTF. The DNA for the CDR3 is TGTGCCAGCAGCCCGCTGGGACAGGGGATTAACTATGGCTACACCTTC.

This clone was seen only a few times. The gene calls are TRBV20-1 and TRBJ1-2, with TRBD1 as a possible D gene (6 bases). The CDR3 loop spans 13 amino acids. CDR1 and CDR2 (germline): DFQATT, SNEGSKA (reference sequence). Trimming removed 3 bases at V and 4 bases at J, with 12 bases between. The chain's CDR3 is CSASSRGLYGYTF. The CDR3 nucleotides read TGCAGTGCTAGTAGCAGGGGCCTCTATGGCTACACCTTC.

The chain has TRBV7-8 and TRBJ1-4; D uncertain. V was clipped by 5 bases and J by 3 bases, with 13 bases between them. The length of the CDR3 is 15 residues. Germline CDR1 is SGHVS and CDR2 is FQNEAQ. The CDR3 sequence is CASSKTGPANEKLFF. The CDR3 DNA is TGTGCCAGCAGCAAAACTGGTCCGGCTAATGAAAAACTGTTTTTT.

The chain uses TRBV9 and TRBJ2-1; possibly TRBD2 for D (5 bases). Germline-derived CDR1 and CDR2 are SGDLS and YYNGEE. The CDR3 runs to 16 residues. Trimming shortened V by 3 bases and J by 4 bases, and 17 bases separated the two germline ends. The DNA for the CDR3 is TGTGCCAGCAGCGGCCTAGGGAGTCCGGCTTACAATGAGCAGTTCTTC. It is translated as CASSGLGSPAYNEQFF.

J is TRBJ1-5 and V is TRBV27; tentative D call: TRBD1 (5 bases). Germline V CDR1 and CDR2: MNHEY, SMNVEV (reference sequence). The germline V and J ends were trimmed by 5 bases and 2 bases, with 13 bases remaining between them. This CDR3 contains 15 residues. The CDR3 nucleotides read TGTGCCAGCAGTACGGGGGGGGGAGGCAATCAGCCCCAGCATTTT. This gives the protein CASSTGGGGNQPQHF.

The rearrangement links TRBV5-1 to TRBJ2-7, with D possibly matching TRBD1 (6 bases). The CDR3 covers 15 residues. The germline V gene encodes CDR1 SGHRS and CDR2 YFSETQ. V gave up 3 bases and J gave up 2 bases, with 15 bases separating them. The CDR3, as DNA: TGCGCCAGCAGCTCCCATGGGCAGGGGACCTACGAGCAGTACTTC. This translates into CASSSHGQGTYEQYF.

The chain combines TRBV11-2 with TRBJ2-3, with 7 bases identical to TRBD1. This CDR3 contains 15 residues. Germline loops: CDR1 SGHAT, CDR2 FQNNGV. Trimming took 1 base from V and 4 from J; bases not matched to a gene: 5. CDR3 DNA: TGTGCCAGCAGCTTAGCCCGTGACAGGGCAGATACGCAGTATTTT. Encoded protein: CASSLARDRADTQYF.

The CDR3 protein is CASSIWRVWFYEAFF. In DNA form, the CDR3 reads TGTGCCAGCAGCATTTGGAGAGTTTGGTTTTATGAAGCTTTCTTT. The chain has TRBV21-1 and TRBJ1-1. TRBV21-1 is classified as a pseudogene. CDR3 length: 15 residues.

The CDR3: CASSPRDRGRYSNYGYTF. As DNA, the CDR3 is TGTGCCAGCAGCCCCCGGGACAGGGGGCGTTATAGTAACTATGGCTACACCTTC. The rearrangement joins TRBV28 to TRBJ1-2, with 12 nucleotides matching TRBD1. V shed 6 bases and J 1 base; nucleotides not matched to a gene: 12. This CDR3 has 18 residues. Per the germline V gene, CDR1 is MDHEN and CDR2 is SYDVKM.

The rearrangement links TRBV5-6 to TRBJ2-1; D is ambiguous. The length of the CDR3 is 14 residues. V lost 1 base and J 2 bases, leaving 7 bases between the germline ends. Germline-derived CDR1 and CDR2 are SGHDT and YYEEEE. The DNA of the CDR3 is TGTGCCAGCAGCTTGCAGATCCCCTACAATGAGCAGTTCTTC. Its translation: CASSLQIPYNEQFF.

This chain connects TRBV20-1 to TRBJ2-1; the match to TRBD2 covers 8 bases. Germline V gene lookup returns CDR1 DFQATT and CDR2 SNEGSKA (reference sequence). The CDR3 sequence is 13 residues long. Trimming removed 3 bases from V and 7 bases from J; junction bases left unmatched: 5. The CDR3 DNA follows: TGCAGTGCTAGTGCGGGGGGCTGGAATGAGCAGTTCTTC. Protein product: CSASAGGWNEQFF.

This chain connects TRBV7-3 to TRBJ1-2; tentatively, D is TRBD1 (5 bases). From germline, CDR1 is SGHTA and CDR2 FQGTGA. V shed 0 bases and J shed 4 bases, with 12 bases lying between them. CDR3 length: 15 amino acids. The CDR3 coding sequence is TGTGCCAGCAGCTTAACGGTAACAGGCACCTATGGCTACACCTTC. Translating it yields CASSLTVTGTYGYTF.

This clone has more than one count but fewer than ten. The chain is built from TRBV9 and TRBJ1-1; TRBD1 aligns across 10 bases. CDR3 length equals 16 residues. Germline trimming cut 4 bases from V and 1 base from J; bases unmatched to any gene: 7. From germline, CDR1 is SGDLS and CDR2 YYNGEE. CDR3 in amino acids: CASSPPRQGANTEAFF. The CDR3 DNA sequence: TGTGCCAGCAGCCCTCCACGACAGGGGGCGAACACTGAAGCTTTCTTT.

The chain joins TRBV7-3 to TRBJ2-7; possible D gene TRBD1, 5 bases. V was cut by 1 base and J by 5 bases, with 9 bases left in between. Germline-derived CDR1 and CDR2 are SGHTA and FQGTGA. The CDR3 extends over 13 amino acids. The CDR3 is CASSLMQGDEQYF. The CDR3 DNA sequence: TGTGCCAGCAGCTTAATGCAGGGTGACGAGCAGTACTTC.

This clone was seen a handful of times. V usage is TRBV7-9 and J usage is TRBJ1-2; the D gene is possibly TRBD1 (6 bases). The CDR3 covers 13 residues. Germline-derived CDR1 and CDR2 are SEHNR and FQNEAQ (reference sequence). Trimming stripped 7 bases from V and 0 bases from J, with 9 bases between. DNA of the CDR3: TGTGCCAGCACGGGGGCCACTAACTATGGCTACACCTTC. This translates into CASTGATNYGYTF.